This passage covers 30 T cell receptor beta chains from one sample sequenced in a study of cytomegalovirus exposure and HLA in healthy donors. The assay was immunoSEQ multiplex PCR, and TCRdb's table has in-frame clones only and misses some. The sample has hundreds of thousands of clones, more than 75% seen once. The sample taken for sequencing was PBMCs. The receptor set was obtained from a woman under 30 in good health and CMV-seronegative.

The chain links TRBV15 to TRBJ1-1; 9 bases match TRBD1. CDR3 size: 16 residues. Germline V CDR1 and CDR2: LNHNV, YYDKDF (reference sequence). The V gene end was trimmed by 5 bases and the J gene end by 0 bases; junction bases not matched to a gene: 7. This CDR3 is CATSSWTGALNTEAFF. The DNA of the CDR3 is TGTGCCACCAGCTCCTGGACAGGGGCCTTGAACACTGAAGCTTTCTTT.

The rearrangement uses TRBV10-1 and TRBJ2-3, with 9 bases aligning to TRBD2. This CDR3 is built from 16 residues. V lost 9 bases and J lost 4; bases outside the gene matches: 14. Germline CDR1 reads WNHNN; CDR2 reads SYGVQD (reference sequence). The CDR3 DNA is TGCGCCAGAAGGGGGCGGGAGGGCCCTTGCGCAGATACGCAGTATTTT. It yields the protein CARRGREGPCADTQYF.

This clone is a singleton in its sample. This rearrangement joins TRBV2 to TRBJ1-2; 9 bases are a match to TRBD1. The CDR3 is made up of 17 amino acids. Germline V lookup: CDR1 SNHLY, CDR2 FYNNEI. Trimming cost V 4 bases and J 0 bases; bases outside gene matches: 9. CDR3 nucleotide sequence: TGTGCCAGCAGTGTCTGGGACAGGGCCCCTACTAACTATGGCTACACCTTC. Protein product: CASSVWDRAPTNYGYTF.

This clone was seen just once. This rearrangement joins TRBV19 to TRBJ1-2; no firm D call. The V gene's germline CDR1 is LNHDA and CDR2 SQIVND (reference sequence). This CDR3 region has 11 residues. Trimming took off 3 bases at V and 9 bases at J, with 8 bases between the two ends. CDR3 sequence (DNA): TGTGCCAGTAGTATTCTATCGAGCTACACCTTC. Its protein is CASSILSSYTF.

J is TRBJ2-7 and V is TRBV27, with 7 bases lining up with TRBD1. Germline-derived CDR1 and CDR2 are MNHEY and SMNVEV (reference sequence). The junction had 12 bases not matched to a gene; V was cut back by 6 bases and J by 4 bases. The CDR3 loop spans 15 amino acids. In DNA, the CDR3 is TGTGCCAGCAGCCCTTTAGGGGGCAGGGCATACGAGCAGTACTTC. This sequence encodes CASSPLGGRAYEQYF.

This rearrangement joins TRBV6-6 to TRBJ2-2; maybe TRBD2 (6 bases). The CDR3 contains 14 residues. The ends were cut back, 5 bases at V and 2 bases at J, with 9 bases in the middle. The germline CDR1 and CDR2 sequences are MNHNY and SVGAGI (reference sequence). The DNA for the CDR3 is TGTGCCAGCAGTAGCGGGTTCAACACCGGGGAGCTGTTTTTT. Protein product: CASSSGFNTGELFF.

The J gene is TRBJ2-1, the V gene TRBV6-1; D possibly corresponds to TRBD2 (5 bases). The V and J ends lost 4 bases and 7 bases respectively, with 17 bases between them. This CDR3 comprises 15 residues. In germline, CDR1 is MNHNS, CDR2 SASEGT. This chain's CDR3 is CASSVAGRSPNEQFF. In DNA, the CDR3 is TGTGCCAGCAGTGTGGCGGGTCGTTCTCCAAATGAGCAGTTCTTC.

The chain couples TRBV9 to TRBJ1-6, with 8 bases identical to TRBD1. The CDR3 totals 14 residues. CDR1 is SGDLS, CDR2 YYNGEE, per germline. V shed 4 bases and J 10 bases; nucleotides not matched to a gene: 7. This chain's CDR3 is CASSSTGVGSPLHF. As DNA, the CDR3 is TGTGCCAGCAGCTCGACAGGGGTTGGATCACCCCTCCACTTT.

The V call is TRBV7-2, the J call TRBJ2-7; 9 bases agree with TRBD2. V was clipped by 5 bases and J by 2 bases; unmatched bases: 7. The CDR3 spans 15 residues. CDR1 and CDR2 (germline): SGHTA, FQGNSA. The CDR3 DNA reads TGTGCCAGCAGCCCAGGACTAGCGTTAACCTACGAGCAGTACTTC. It specifies CASSPGLALTYEQYF.

The gene calls are TRBV5-1 and TRBJ1-1; TRBD1 is a possible D gene (5 bases). Germline values: CDR1 SGHRS, CDR2 YFSETQ. This CDR3 region has 15 residues. V was pared by 4 bases and J by 1 base, with 14 bases between. The chain's CDR3 is CASSQTREPNTEAFF. CDR3 sequence (DNA): TGCGCCAGCAGCCAGACCAGGGAACCGAACACTGAAGCTTTCTTT.

This sequence joins TRBV28 and TRBJ1-6; 12 positions match TRBD1. The CDR3 runs to 16 residues. Germline-derived CDR1 and CDR2 are MDHEN and SYDVKM. The V gene end was trimmed by 8 bases and the J gene end by 1 base; junction bases not matched to a gene: 3. The chain's CDR3 is CASEGQGASYNSPLHF. The CDR3 coding sequence is TGTGCCAGCGAGGGACAGGGGGCATCCTATAATTCACCCCTCCACTTT.

This clone showed up just once. This chain joins TRBV27 and TRBJ2-7, with TRBD2 as a possible D gene (5 bases). This CDR3 contains 16 residues. Germline V gene sequence: CDR1 MNHEY, CDR2 SMNVEV (reference sequence). Trimming shortened V by 7 bases and J by 1 base, and 20 bases separated the two germline ends. For the CDR3, the DNA is TGTGCCAGCAATCCGATTTTCACACTAGATTCCTACGAGCAGTACTTC. Its translation: CASNPIFTLDSYEQYF.

The chain employs TRBV6-1 and TRBJ2-1; D call uncertain. Trimming took 5 bases from V and 2 from J, leaving 19 bases between them. Germline V CDR1 and CDR2: MNHNS, SASEGT. CDR3 length equals 17 residues. Here the CDR3 DNA reads TGTGCCAGCAGTCAAGGGCAGCGACCGTCGCCCTACAATGAGCAGTTCTTC. Protein sequence: CASSQGQRPSPYNEQFF.

The chain recombines TRBV21-1 with TRBJ2-1; the table names TRBD2, a call not compared with the DNA. TRBV21-1 represents a pseudogene. The CDR3 is made up of 18 amino acids. The CDR3 protein is CASSKSINRERKGNEQFF. CDR3 DNA sequence: TGTGCCAGCAGCAAATCCATAAACCGGGAGCGGAAAGGAAATGAGCAGTTCTTC.

This chain connects TRBV15 to TRBJ2-3, with D unresolved. Trimming removed 3 bases from V and 5 bases from J, with 6 bases in between. This CDR3 is built from 12 residues. Germline assignment: CDR1 LNHNV and CDR2 YYDKDF (reference sequence). The CDR3 nucleotides are TGTGCCACCAGCAGTTACTTAGATACGCAGTATTTT. It encodes CATSSYLDTQYF.

The chain joins TRBV27 to TRBJ1-2; D is possibly TRBD1 (5 bases). There are 14 residues in the CDR3. V gave up 2 bases and J gave up 5 bases, with 12 bases separating them. Germline V CDR1 and CDR2: MNHEY, SMNVEV (reference sequence). For the CDR3, the DNA is TGTGCCAGCAGTTTACTGGGGGGGGGATATGGCTACACCTTC. It codes for CASSLLGGGYGYTF.

This rearrangement joins TRBV5-6 to TRBJ2-7, with 7 bases identical to TRBD2. The V segment lost 3 bases and the J segment 3 bases; nucleotides outside the gene matches: 9. CDR3 length: 15 amino acids. Germline assignment: CDR1 SGHDT and CDR2 YYEEEE. The CDR3 sequence is CASSSRLAGVYEQYF. In DNA, the CDR3 is TGTGCCAGCAGCTCAAGACTAGCTGGAGTCTACGAGCAGTACTTC. Looking up the rest from reference TRBV5-6 and TRBJ2-7 gives the full variable domain: DAGVTQSPTHLIKTRGQQVTLRCSPKSGHDTVSWYQQALGQGPQFIFQYYEEEERQRGNFPDRFSGHQFPNYSSELNVNALLLGDSALYLCASSSRLAGVYEQYFGPGTRLTVT.

The rearrangement links TRBV11-3 to TRBJ2-1, with D possibly being TRBD1 (6 bases). Germline V gives CDR1 SGHNT, CDR2 YENEEA. This CDR3 spans 12 amino acids. V lost 5 bases and J 7 bases, leaving 9 bases between the germline ends. The CDR3 region is CASSRTVNEQFF. The CDR3 DNA reads TGTGCCAGCAGCCGGACAGTTAATGAGCAGTTCTTC. Together with reference TRBV11-3 and TRBJ2-1, the CDR3 gives the full variable domain: EAGVVQSPRYKIIEKKQPVAFWCNPISGHNTLYWYLQNLGQGPELLIRYENEEAVDDSQLPKDRFSAERLKGVDSTLKIQPAELGDSAVYLCASSRTVNEQFFGPGTRLTVL.

In its sample, this clone was seen a few times. J is TRBJ2-1 and V is TRBV25-1, with no clear D. There are 13 residues in the CDR3. V lost 2 bases, J lost 4 bases, and 6 bases lay in between. Per the germline V gene, CDR1 is MGHDK and CDR2 is SYGVNS. This CDR3 is CASSEGRYNEQFF. CDR3 DNA: TGTGCCAGCAGTGAAGGCAGGTACAATGAGCAGTTCTTC.

This clone was counted once. The gene calls are TRBV6-5 and TRBJ2-7, with D perhaps matching TRBD2 (5 bases). This CDR3 is 15 amino acids long. Germline lookup yields CDR1 MNHEY and CDR2 SVGAGI. The V and J ends lost 0 bases and 9 bases respectively, with 18 bases between them. CDR3 coding DNA: TGTGCCAGCAGTTACTCTAGCGCGACCCTACGAGGGCAGTACTTC. Translation gives CASSYSSATLRGQYF.

This clone came up once. The chain has TRBV6-4 and TRBJ2-3; the D is unclear. V was clipped by 4 bases and J by 4 bases, with 15 bases between them. In germline, CDR1 is MRHNA, CDR2 SNTAGT. The CDR3 sequence is 15 residues long. Written as DNA, the CDR3 is TGTGCCAGCAGTGCGACTCCCCTGGAATCAGATACGCAGTATTTT. This codes for CASSATPLESDTQYF.

The sample holds one count of this clone. The V and J genes are TRBV11-1 and TRBJ1-2; D is unclear. The CDR3 is made up of 16 amino acids. Germline V gives CDR1 SGHAT, CDR2 FQDESV (reference sequence). Trimming shortened V by 2 bases and J by 4 bases, and 17 bases separated the two germline ends. CDR3 sequence: CASSLFRTASRYGYTF. The CDR3 DNA reads as TGTGCCAGCAGCTTATTTCGTACAGCATCCCGCTATGGCTACACCTTC.

CDR3 sequence (DNA): TGTGCCAGTCTAGCGGGAGGCGAGCAGTACTTC. This translates into CASLAGGEQYF. This chain uses TRBV6-1 with TRBJ2-7; 11 nucleotides match TRBD2. Trimming took 9 bases from V and 6 from J; bases not matched to a gene: 1. The germline gives CDR1 MNHNS, CDR2 SASEGT. This CDR3 contains 11 residues.

The chain employs TRBV7-2 and TRBJ2-7, with TRBD2 identical over 10 bases. The V gene's germline CDR1 is SGHTA and CDR2 FQGNSA. The CDR3 consists of 16 residues. V dropped 6 bases and J dropped 2; count of bases not matched to a gene: 10. The DNA for the CDR3 is TGTGCCAGCAGTTTGGCCCCTAGCGGGGGAGCCTACGAGCAGTACTTC. It specifies CASSLAPSGGAYEQYF.

The chain links TRBV5-6 to TRBJ2-3, with 9 bases matching TRBD2. This CDR3 has 14 amino acids. In germline, CDR1 is SGHDT, CDR2 YYEEEE. Losses at the gene ends were 7 bases for V and 5 bases for J; bases not matched to a gene: 8. The CDR3 nucleotides are TGTGCCAGCGACCGGGGTAGCGGGAGAGATACGCAGTATTTT. This translates into CASDRGSGRDTQYF.

The chain recombines TRBV15 with TRBJ1-2; unclear D gene. The CDR3 spans 15 residues. Germline V gene lookup returns CDR1 LNHNV and CDR2 YYDKDF (reference sequence). The V end lost 1 base, the J end lost 6 bases, and 15 bases lay between the germline ends. As DNA, the CDR3 is TGTGCCACCAGCAGAGCCTCGAACAGAAATAATGGCTACACCTTC. This encodes CATSRASNRNNGYTF.

The chain employs TRBV28 and TRBJ1-3, with no clear D. The CDR3 sequence is 15 residues long. Germline V gene sequence: CDR1 MDHEN, CDR2 SYDVKM. Deletions cut 2 bases from V and 4 bases from J, with 12 bases between. CDR3 bases: TGTGCCAGCAGTTTAGAGGGTATAGGAGGAAACACCATATATTTT. It specifies CASSLEGIGGNTIYF.

The chain carries TRBV28 and TRBJ2-7; 7 positions agree with TRBD1. The germline CDR1 and CDR2 sequences are MDHEN and SYDVKM. The CDR3 totals 15 residues. The V gene end was trimmed by 0 bases and the J gene end by 0 bases; junction bases not matched to a gene: 2. The CDR3: CASSLWGTVSYEQYF. The CDR3 nucleotides read TGTGCCAGCAGTTTATGGGGGACAGTCTCCTACGAGCAGTACTTC. Together with reference TRBV28 and TRBJ2-7, the CDR3 gives the full variable domain: DVKVTQSSRYLVKRTGEKVFLECVQDMDHENMFWYRQDPGLGLRLIYFSYDVKMKEKGDIPEGYSVSREKKERFSLILESASTNQTSMYLCASSLWGTVSYEQYFGPGTRLTVT.

The chain joins TRBV6-1 to TRBJ2-7; D may be TRBD2 (6 bases). The ends were cut back, 1 base at V and 3 bases at J, with 13 bases in the middle. There are 15 residues in the CDR3. Germline V lookup: CDR1 MNHNS, CDR2 SASEGT. CDR3 region: CASSEGVAGYYEQYF. CDR3 nucleotide sequence: TGTGCCAGCAGTGAAGGGGTGGCGGGATACTACGAGCAGTACTTC.

The chain employs TRBV4-3 and TRBJ2-1, with D possibly matching TRBD2 (6 bases). Germline V gene lookup returns CDR1 LGHNA and CDR2 YSLEER. The CDR3 contains 17 residues. V gave up 0 bases and J gave up 2 bases, with 14 bases separating them. CDR3 in amino acids: CASSQDGGEAAYNEQFF. The CDR3 DNA is TGCGCCAGCAGCCAAGATGGAGGGGAGGCAGCCTACAATGAGCAGTTCTTC.